The entry that follows covers one TCR beta chain sequence. This entry belongs to a study of tumor-infiltrating lymphocytes in localized non-small cell lung cancer. Method: immunoSEQ multiplex PCR; TCRdb's copy keeps in-frame clones and lacks some. This sample yields approximately 12,000 clones, of which 66% are seen a single time; 7% to 8% belongs to the top ten. Trimming removed 0 bases from V and 6 bases from J; junction bases left unmatched: 4. Germline V gene lookup returns CDR1 SNHLY and CDR2 FYNNEI. The CDR3 runs 14 residues. The chain links TRBV2 to TRBJ2-7, with TRBD1 identical over 8 bases. Material: lung tumor tissue. The sequence was obtained from a human donor with non-small cell lung cancer. The CDR3 is CASSEASQGGEQYF. CDR3 coding DNA: TGTGCCAGCAGTGAAGCATCACAGGGGGGCGAGCAGTACTTC.